A single sample is the source of the 19 T cell receptor beta chains below, sequenced in a study of radiotherapy plus CTLA-4 blockade in lung cancer. The repertoire was sequenced with immunoSEQ multiplex PCR; TCRdb's copy has only in-frame clones and lacks some. The sample includes around 82,000 clones, more than 85% of them seen just once. This sample comprised peripheral blood, obtained from a patient treated with radiotherapy plus ipilimumab. Receptors originate from a human donor with non-small cell lung cancer that progressed on radiotherapy plus ipilimumab.

The J gene is TRBJ1-3, the V gene TRBV27; D uncertain. With 0 bases removed from V and 0 bases from J, the gap between germline ends came to 9 bases. This CDR3 region has 16 residues. Germline CDR1 and CDR2: MNHEY and SMNVEV (reference sequence). CDR3 amino acids: CASSLSEGSSGNTIYF. For the CDR3, the DNA is TGTGCCAGCAGTTTATCGGAGGGTTCCTCTGGAAACACCATATATTTT.

The gene calls are TRBV11-3 and TRBJ2-1; 9 positions agree with TRBD1. This CDR3 has 13 residues. Germline assignment: CDR1 SGHNT and CDR2 YENEEA. V lost 8 bases and J lost 8; bases outside the gene matches: 7. The CDR3 here is CASGRDRVDEQFF. Here the CDR3 DNA reads TGTGCCAGCGGCCGGGACAGGGTCGATGAGCAGTTCTTC.

The rearrangement uses TRBV18 and TRBJ2-1; 10 bases match TRBD2. Trimming at V came to 4 bases and at J to 2 bases, leaving 14 bases not matched to a gene. The CDR3 spans 19 residues. CDR1 KGHSH and CDR2 LQKENI come from the germline V gene. CDR3 sequence reads: CASSRLPGLAGVTYNEQFF. The CDR3 nucleotides read TGTGCCAGCTCACGACTGCCTGGGCTAGCGGGAGTCACCTACAATGAGCAGTTCTTC.

The rearrangement links TRBV4-3 to TRBJ1-1, with D perhaps matching TRBD1 (5 bases). Per the germline V gene, CDR1 is LGHNA and CDR2 is YSLEER. The CDR3 runs 15 residues. Trimming left V 1 base short and J 2 bases short, with 11 bases between. Here the CDR3 reads CASSQVGQGNTEAFF. CDR3 DNA: TGCGCCAGCAGCCAAGTGGGGCAGGGTAACACTGAAGCTTTCTTT.

The rearrangement joins TRBV7-6 to TRBJ2-7; 14 positions match TRBD2. Germline CDR1 and CDR2: SGHVS and FNYEAQ. After removal of 0 bases from V and 0 bases from J, the junction contained 7 bases not matched to a gene. The CDR3 is made up of 19 amino acids. The CDR3 nucleotides are TGTGCCAGCAGCTTAGCACCGGGACTAGCGGGAGCCCTCTCCTACGAGCAGTACTTC. This gives the protein CASSLAPGLAGALSYEQYF.

The chain couples TRBV4-3 to TRBJ2-2; 9 nucleotides line up with TRBD2. Germline V gives CDR1 LGHNA, CDR2 YSLEER. With 4 bases clipped from V and 0 bases from J, the junction kept 9 bases outside the gene matches. This CDR3 has 18 amino acids. This CDR3 is CASSPAIAGATNTGELFF. Here the CDR3 DNA reads TGCGCCAGCAGCCCCGCCATAGCGGGGGCTACGAACACCGGGGAGCTGTTTTTT.

This chain links TRBV2 with TRBJ2-1, with a tentative D call TRBD1 (5 bases). The CDR3 is 12 amino acids. Trimming cost V 6 bases and J 9 bases, with 12 bases left between them. Per germline, CDR1 SNHLY and CDR2 FYNNEI. The CDR3 DNA is TGTGCCAGCAGCCAAGGGGTTAGTGAGCAGTTCTTC. Its protein is CASSQGVSEQFF.

This clone was counted once. The chain combines TRBV18 with TRBJ1-1; TRBD1 might be the D (6 bases). From germline, CDR1 is KGHSH and CDR2 LQKENI. The CDR3 has 15 residues. Trimming removed 9 bases from V and 1 base from J, with 18 bases in between. The chain's CDR3 is CASTDRRASNTEAFF. Written as DNA, the CDR3 is TGTGCCAGTACAGACAGGAGGGCGTCGAACACTGAAGCTTTCTTT. Variable domain in full (rest from reference TRBV18 and TRBJ1-1): NAGVMQNPRHLVRRRGQEARLRCSPMKGHSHVYWYRQLPEEGLKFMVYLQKENIIDESGMPKERFSAEFPKEGPSILRIQQVVRGDSAAYFCASTDRRASNTEAFFGQGTRLTVV.

The CDR3 loop reads CATTDGAYEQYF. The CDR3 coding sequence is TGTGCCACCACGGACGGAGCCTACGAGCAGTACTTC. V is TRBV2 and J is TRBJ2-7, with unresolved D. The V gene lost 10 bases and the J gene lost 2 bases, with 12 bases spanning the gap. From germline, CDR1 is SNHLY and CDR2 FYNNEI. The CDR3 has 12 residues.

The chain employs TRBV6-1 and TRBJ1-2, with TRBD1 matching 7 bases. CDR3 length: 13 amino acids. V shed 7 bases and J 5 bases; nucleotides not matched to a gene: 7. Germline CDR1 is MNHNS and CDR2 is SASEGT. The CDR3 nucleotides are TGTGCCAGCATCAACCCAGGGGGTTATGGCTACACCTTC. Translated, it gives CASINPGGYGYTF.

A few counts support this clone. The CDR3 here is CASSQQGYEQYF. CDR3 sequence (DNA): TGTGCCAGCAGCCAACAGGGCTACGAGCAGTACTTC. The rearrangement uses TRBV7-8 and TRBJ2-7, with D perhaps matching TRBD1 (6 bases). From germline, CDR1 is SGHVS and CDR2 FQNEAQ. Trimming removed 5 bases at V and 3 bases at J, with 8 bases between. This CDR3 comprises 12 residues.

This chain connects TRBV19 to TRBJ2-2; 8 nucleotides align to TRBD2. Germline V gene data show CDR1 as LNHDA and CDR2 as SQIVND (reference sequence). V gave up 3 bases and J gave up 2 bases; unmatched junction bases: 8. This CDR3 spans 17 amino acids. The CDR3 DNA is TGTGCCAGTAGTATGGATGTGTTAGCGGGAAACACCGGGGAGCTGTTTTTT. Translating gives CASSMDVLAGNTGELFF.

This chain links TRBV7-6 with TRBJ2-3; TRBD2 matches 7 bases. Trimming removed 1 base from V and 1 base from J; junction bases left unmatched: 2. The CDR3 covers 15 residues. Germline lookup yields CDR1 SGHVS and CDR2 FNYEAQ. This CDR3 reads CASSLVGRGTDTQYF. The CDR3 DNA is TGTGCCAGCAGCTTAGTGGGGAGGGGCACAGATACGCAGTATTTT.

The chain employs TRBV4-2 and TRBJ2-3; 9 bases align to TRBD1. Germline V gives CDR1 LGHNA, CDR2 YNFKEQ. CDR3 length equals 16 residues. The V gene end was trimmed by 3 bases and the J gene end by 6 bases; junction bases not matched to a gene: 10. The CDR3 sequence: CASSQEGQGDWDTQYF. CDR3 DNA: TGTGCCAGCAGCCAGGAGGGACAGGGAGATTGGGATACGCAGTATTTT.

Only one count was recorded for this clone. The chain links TRBV5-1 to TRBJ2-1, with a possible D match to TRBD1 (5 bases). The CDR3 runs 14 residues. CDR1 is SGHRS and CDR2 is YFSETQ in the germline V gene. Trimming removed 0 bases from V and 7 bases from J, with 11 bases in between. In DNA, the CDR3 is TGCGCCAGCAGCTTGGTGGGGCCCCAGAATGAGCAGTTCTTC. Residues: CASSLVGPQNEQFF. Looking up the rest from reference TRBV5-1 and TRBJ2-1 gives the full variable domain: KAGVTQTPRYLIKTRGQQVTLSCSPISGHRSVSWYQQTPGQGLQFLFEYFSETQRNKGNFPGRFSGRQFSNSRSEMNVSTLELGDSALYLCASSLVGPQNEQFFGPGTRLTVL.

This clone was seen only a few times. The chain joins TRBV7-8 to TRBJ2-1; TRBD2 aligns across 12 bases. From germline, CDR1 is SGHVS and CDR2 FQNEAQ. This CDR3 comprises 15 residues. V shed 4 bases, J shed 9 bases, and the junction held 7 bases outside the gene matches. The CDR3 protein is CASSSLAGGTSEQFF. DNA of the CDR3: TGTGCCAGCAGCTCTCTAGCGGGGGGGACGAGTGAGCAGTTCTTC. Based on the CDR3 plus reference TRBV7-8 and TRBJ2-1, the full variable domain is GAGVSQSPRYKVAKRGQDVALRCDPISGHVSLFWYQQALGQGPEFLTYFQNEAQLDKSGLPSDRFFAERPEGSVSTLKIQRTQQEDSAVYLCASSSLAGGTSEQFFGPGTRLTVL.

V is TRBV19 and J is TRBJ2-7; no clear D gene. Trimming removed 1 base from V and 7 bases from J, with 11 bases in between. This CDR3 is 13 amino acids long. Germline-derived CDR1 and CDR2 are LNHDA and SQIVND (reference sequence). The CDR3 sequence is CASSIAVLGEQYF. CDR3 in DNA: TGTGCCAGTAGTATAGCGGTCTTGGGAGAGCAGTACTTC.

The V and J genes are TRBV4-2 and TRBJ2-5; possibly TRBD2 for D (5 bases). V was shortened by 3 bases and J by 5 bases, with 13 bases between the two germline ends. CDR1 and CDR2 (germline): LGHNA, YNFKEQ. The CDR3 totals 14 residues. The CDR3 nucleotides are TGTGCCAGCAGCCAGGACCCCGAGCGGGAGACCCAGTACTTC. This translates into CASSQDPERETQYF.

The chain uses TRBV30 and TRBJ1-1, with 7 bases aligning to TRBD1. With 7 bases clipped from V and 5 bases from J, the junction kept 10 bases outside the gene matches. The CDR3 sequence is 13 residues long. The germline CDR1 and CDR2 sequences are GTSNPN and SVGIG (reference sequence). CDR3 in DNA: TGTGCCTCCTCCCCCAGGGGGAGGACTGAAGCTTTCTTT. Its protein is CASSPRGRTEAFF.